What follows are 4 T cell receptor beta chains derived from one specimen sequenced in a study of technical replicates of blood from a few donors. Generated by immunoSEQ multiplex PCR, the TCRdb table keeps only in-frame clones and is missing some. The sample holds some 68,000 clones, 80% to 95% seen once. Sequencing input: T cells isolated from PBMCs. Source of these receptors: a human donor in good health.

The chain combines TRBV18 with TRBJ1-1; 9 bases map to TRBD1. Germline CDR1 KGHSH, CDR2 LQKENI. V trimming: 6 bases; J trimming: 0 bases; junction bases outside the gene matches: 14. The CDR3 totals 18 residues. In DNA form, the CDR3 reads TGTGCCAGCTCCCCAATGACAGGGGGGCTTACTTTGAACACTGAAGCTTTCTTT. Protein: CASSPMTGGLTLNTEAFF.

V is TRBV7-3 and J is TRBJ2-1, with TRBD2 matching over 8 bases. V lost 4 bases to trimming and J lost 9 bases; unmatched junction nucleotides: 8. The CDR3 spans 14 residues. Per the germline V gene, CDR1 is SGHTA and CDR2 is FQGTGA. The CDR3 reads CASSSGLVSAEQFF. DNA of the CDR3: TGTGCCAGCAGCTCGGGACTAGTTTCAGCTGAGCAGTTCTTC.

The gene calls are TRBV6-5 and TRBJ1-1; 9 bases line up with TRBD1. This CDR3 region has 14 residues. Trimming cost V 5 bases and J 4 bases; bases outside gene matches: 5. Germline assignment: CDR1 MNHEY and CDR2 SVGAGI. CDR3 sequence reads: CASSPGTGLTEAFF. The CDR3 nucleotides are TGTGCCAGCAGTCCCGGGACAGGGCTCACTGAAGCTTTCTTT.

This clone came up once. The rearrangement uses TRBV18 and TRBJ1-5; D is perhaps TRBD1 (5 bases). In germline, CDR1 is KGHSH, CDR2 LQKENI. The CDR3 runs 14 residues. The V end was cut by 2 bases, the J end by 7 bases, with 12 bases between. CDR3 nucleotide sequence: TGTGCCAGCTCACCATGGTCAGGGTACCAGCCCCAGCATTTT. Its translation: CASSPWSGYQPQHF.